This TCR beta chain was observed in a study of molecular identifiers for immune sequencing clone quantification. TCRdb re-analysed the PCR reads in MiXCR, keeping a single row per CDR3 protein. The top ten hold just over 0.75% of the sample, which has a few hundred thousand distinct CDR3 sequences, around 23% seen once. Study-wide findings and caveats: For effector cells, clones above 20 RNA copies held over 98% of molecules; for naive cells, under 1%. Spiked Jurkat TCR RNA equivalent to one cell reportedly surfaced among roughly 910,000 naive cells.

This clonotype showed up many times. What it binds is unknown. From germline, CDR1 is SEHNR and CDR2 FQNEAQ (reference sequence). This CDR3 comprises 15 residues. Germline trimming cut 7 bases from V and 5 bases from J; bases unmatched to any gene: 13. Sequencing used naive CD8+ T cells from blood, with Jurkat cell RNA spiked in. The subset: FACS-sorted CD8+CD4-CCR7+CD45RA+ naive T cells. The TCR originated in a human donor in good health. Some libraries in this study had Jurkat cell RNA spiked in. The chain is built from TRBV7-9 and TRBJ2-7; 8 nucleotides line up with TRBD2. The DNA for the CDR3 is TGTGCCAGCACCGCCTCTGGAGCGGGAGTTGACGAGCAGTACTTC. Translation: CASTASGAGVDEQYF.